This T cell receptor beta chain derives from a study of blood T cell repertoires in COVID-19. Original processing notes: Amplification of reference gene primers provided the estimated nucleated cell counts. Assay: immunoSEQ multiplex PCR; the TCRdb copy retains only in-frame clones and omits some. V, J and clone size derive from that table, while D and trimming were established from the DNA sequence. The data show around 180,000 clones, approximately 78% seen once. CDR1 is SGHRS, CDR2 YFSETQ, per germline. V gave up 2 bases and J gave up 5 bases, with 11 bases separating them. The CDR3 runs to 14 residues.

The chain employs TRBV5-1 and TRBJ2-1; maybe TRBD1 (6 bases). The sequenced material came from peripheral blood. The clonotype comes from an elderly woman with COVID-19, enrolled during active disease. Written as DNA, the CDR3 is TGCGCCAGCAGCTTCGGGACAAGGGACAATGAGCAGTTCTTC. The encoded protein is CASSFGTRDNEQFF.